This TCR beta chain comes out of a study of OX40 agonist ivuxolimab in advanced cancers. Study-wide background: Patients received the agonistic anti-OX40 (CD134) antibody ivuxolimab.

Blood samples were obtained at baseline, cycle 4 day 1, and cycle 7 day 1. On this clone: Its antigen is as yet unknown.

Repertoires were generated with immunoSEQ multiplex PCR, while TCRdb's copy carries only in-frame clones and drops some. Of approximately 60,000 clones in the sample, 92% were seen once. Broader study findings: Researchers report that CD8+ T cells had, on average, more expanded clones than CD4+.

CDR3 length: 16 residues. CDR1 is SNHLY and CDR2 is FYNNEI in the germline V gene. Losses at the gene ends were 0 bases for V and 5 bases for J; bases not matched to a gene: 9. This rearrangement joins TRBV2 to TRBJ2-5, with 7 bases aligning to TRBD2. This receptor was identified in an adult with an advanced solid tumor such as melanoma, head and neck, liver or kidney cancer. Here the sequenced sample was CD4+ or CD8+ T cells sorted from blood, taken in a trial of the OX40 agonist ivuxolimab. The CDR3 sequence: CASSEAGFWGGETQYF. DNA of the CDR3: TGTGCCAGCAGTGAAGCAGGTTTTTGGGGGGGGGAGACCCAGTACTTC.